One T cell receptor beta chain is described in this entry. Antigen: not known. This sample also contains other DNA sequences that code for the same CDR3. This sample was included in a study of shared clonotypes between healthy human individuals. The germline V gene encodes CDR1 MDHEN and CDR2 SYDVKM. The CDR3 is made up of 12 amino acids. Trimming took 2 bases from V and 10 from J, leaving 6 bases between them. Notes on the study in general: Relative to memory subsets, naive subsets generally showed larger estimated richness.

The data were produced by immunoSEQ multiplex PCR, yet TCRdb's version contains in-frame clones alone and is incomplete. Of millions of clones listed, around 95% are singletons. Sequencing input: naive CD4+ T cells sorted from blood. The subset was: CD45RA+ positively selected. The source is a man between 18 and 35 years old in good health. The V call is TRBV28, the J call TRBJ1-6; D is unresolved. The CDR3 region is CASSLVGSPLHF. In DNA, the CDR3 is TGTGCCAGCAGTTTAGTGGGATCACCCCTCCACTTT.